The TCR beta chain described here comes from a study of blood T cell repertoires in COVID-19. The authors' processing: Reference gene primers were amplified, and this amplification served to estimate nucleated cell counts. The assay was immunoSEQ multiplex PCR, and TCRdb's table has in-frame clones only and misses some. Clone size and V and J calls were adopted from that table, with D and trimming inferred from the DNA. Altogether approximately 340,000 clones are present, approximately 88% being singletons, with the ten largest covering around 9.9%. The V end lost 5 bases, the J end lost 1 base, and 9 bases lay between the germline ends. Germline CDR1 SGHTA, CDR2 FQGNSA. The CDR3 covers 14 residues.

This TCR was recovered from a man aged 30 to 45 with COVID-19, enrolled during active disease. The V gene is TRBV7-2, the J gene TRBJ1-5, with a possible D match to TRBD1 (6 bases). Sequencing was done on a sample of peripheral blood. Here the CDR3 DNA reads TGTGCCAGCAGCCAAGGACAGAGCAATCAGCCCCAGCATTTT. This encodes CASSQGQSNQPQHF.